A selection of T cell receptor beta chains follows, all from one sample in a study of blood T cells in healthy people across ages. TCRdb called the 5' RACE reads again in MiXCR, with one record for every CDR3 protein. This sample carries about 730,000 distinct CDR3 sequences, roughly two fifths of them seen once, and the ten largest clones take around 20%. Sequencing was carried out using blood. The receptor source for this set is a woman in her fifties or sixties in good health. Both conserved end residues are part of each CDR3. Fields, in order: J gene, D gene, V gene, clone size, CDR3 DNA, CDR3 protein. A D gene is named only where the DNA matches it firmly. The size of a clone is reported for some rows only, either as once, few or many, or as a class for expanded clones.

TRBJ2-1,.,TRBV27,many,TGTGCCAGCACCACCCACGGCCACGGTGAGCAGTTCTTC,CASTTHGHGEQFF
TRBJ2-5,.,TRBV15,.,TGTGCCACCAGCAGACACTTAGCGGGTGGAGGGGGAGAGACCCAGTACTTC,CATSRHLAGGGGETQYF
TRBJ2-5,TRBD2,TRBV18,.,TGTGCCAGCTCACCATACAGACTAGCGGGAGGTGAGACCCAGTACTTC,CASSPYRLAGGETQYF
TRBJ2-5,.,TRBV20-1,.,TGCAGTGCTAGAGATTTTGGGGGTAACCAAGAGACCCAGTACTTC,CSARDFGGNQETQYF
TRBJ2-7,TRBD2,TRBV6-2/TRBV6-3,.,TGTGCCAGCATTCTGACTAGCGGTAGCTACGAGCAGTACTTC,CASILTSGSYEQYF
TRBJ1-2,.,TRBV3-1,.,TGTGCCAGCAGCCAAGTTTACGACTATGGCTACACCTTC,CASSQVYDYGYTF
TRBJ1-2,.,TRBV5-6,.,TGTGCCAGCAGCTTGGCCCACGCATCCTATGGCTACACCTTC,CASSLAHASYGYTF
TRBJ2-5,.,TRBV30,few,TGTGCCTACACGACTAGTTCTGAGACCCAGTACTTC,CAYTTSSETQYF
TRBJ2-3,.,TRBV7-2,.,TGTGCCAGCAGCTTAGCCGGGGCCTCCCCTGGTACGCAGTATTTT,CASSLAGASPGTQYF
TRBJ2-7,.,TRBV7-2,.,TGTGCCAGCAGCCCACACCGGGACCACGAGCAGTACTTC,CASSPHRDHEQYF
TRBJ2-7,TRBD2,TRBV9,.,TGTGCCAGCAACCTAGCGGGAGGGCCGGGGAATGAGCAGTACTTC,CASNLAGGPGNEQYF
TRBJ1-1,TRBD1,TRBV5-1,.,TGCGCCAGCAGCTCCCCGGGACAGTACACTGAAGCTTTCTTT,CASSSPGQYTEAFF
TRBJ2-7,.,TRBV12-3/TRBV12-4,.,TGTGCCAGCAGTTTAGCGGAATTCTACGAGCAGTACTTC,CASSLAEFYEQYF
TRBJ2-5,TRBD2,TRBV29-1,.,TGCAGCGTTGCCTCGCGGACTAGCGGTGAAGAGACCCAGTACTTC,CSVASRTSGEETQYF
TRBJ2-7,TRBD1,TRBV3-1,.,TGTGCCAGAAGACTAGAACAGGGGGGAGACGAGCAGTACTTC,CARRLEQGGDEQYF
TRBJ2-3,TRBD1,TRBV12-3/TRBV12-4,few,TGTGCCAGCAGTTCTACCGGGACAGGGCTCGCAGATACGCAGTATTTT,CASSSTGTGLADTQYF
TRBJ2-5,.,TRBV20-1,.,TGCAGTGCTGAGAGCGGTGAGACCCAGTACTTC,CSAESGETQYF
TRBJ2-5,TRBD1,TRBV6-2/TRBV6-3,.,TGTGCCAGCAGTCGCCTACGACAGGGGCAAGAGACCCAGTACTTC,CASSRLRQGQETQYF
TRBJ2-1,TRBD2,TRBV11-1,.,TGTGCCAGCAGCTTAGGCGGGGCTAGCGGGGGTCACAATGAGCAGTTCTTC,CASSLGGASGGHNEQFF
TRBJ2-1,.,TRBV29-1,.,TGCAGCGGAGGGGCGGGGACTTTGAATGAGCAGTTCTTC,CSGGAGTLNEQFF
TRBJ1-3,TRBD1,TRBV5-1,.,TGCGCCAGCAGTATAACGGGACAGGGAAACACCATATATTTT,CASSITGQGNTIYF
TRBJ2-1,.,TRBV7-3,.,TGTGCCAGCAGCCGAGTGGCCGGGAGCAATGAGCAGTTCTTC,CASSRVAGSNEQFF
TRBJ2-2,.,TRBV4-2,few,TGTGCCAGCAGCCAGACCCGACTAGAAACCGGGGAGCTGTTTTTT,CASSQTRLETGELFF